A single sample gave rise to the 32 T cell receptor beta chains below, sequenced in a study of cytomegalovirus exposure and HLA in healthy donors. The primer mix had 60 Vbeta and 13 Jbeta primers. Produced via immunoSEQ multiplex PCR; TCRdb's table is partial and in-frame only. This table holds about 140,000 clones, 80% found once. Sequencing was carried out using PBMCs. Receptor source: a man aged 40-50 years in good health and CMV-seronegative.

This clone is a singleton in its sample. The chain joins TRBV25-1 to TRBJ2-1; D remains unclear. The germline CDR1 and CDR2 sequences are MGHDK and SYGVNS. The CDR3 is 12 amino acids. V lost 5 bases to trimming and J lost 6 bases, with 8 bases between them. CDR3 in DNA: TGTGCCAGCAGTCTTGGCACCAATGAGCAGTTCTTC. Translation: CASSLGTNEQFF.

This clone showed up just once. This chain connects TRBV19 to TRBJ2-7, with no clear D. The germline V and J ends were trimmed by 3 bases and 2 bases, with 8 bases remaining between them. The CDR3 covers 13 residues. The germline CDR1 and CDR2 sequences are LNHDA and SQIVND (reference sequence). The CDR3 region has the DNA TGTGCCAGTAGTATGGGCAATACCTACGAGCAGTACTTC. Translation gives CASSMGNTYEQYF.

J is TRBJ1-6 and V is TRBV2; TRBD1 aligns across 7 bases. The V gene's germline CDR1 is SNHLY and CDR2 FYNNEI. V lost 6 bases, J lost 6 bases, and 8 bases stayed unmatched. CDR3 length: 15 amino acids. Here the CDR3 DNA reads TGTGCCAGCAGAATACAGGGGCTTGGTAATTCACCCCTCCACTTT. This codes for CASRIQGLGNSPLHF.

The genes are TRBV19 and TRBJ2-1; 7 bases align to TRBD1. Losses at the gene ends were 6 bases for V and 9 bases for J; bases not matched to a gene: 11. Germline V gene data show CDR1 as LNHDA and CDR2 as SQIVND (reference sequence). There are 14 residues in the CDR3. Here the CDR3 reads CASSTTTTGIEQFF. The CDR3 DNA is TGTGCCAGTAGCACCACAACGACAGGGATTGAGCAGTTCTTC.

The rearrangement links TRBV2 to TRBJ1-2; D gene uncertain. The CDR3 is 12 residues long. V lost 9 bases to trimming and J lost 4 bases, with 12 bases between them. The germline V gene encodes CDR1 SNHLY and CDR2 FYNNEI. CDR3 protein: CASNGGPYGYTF. CDR3 DNA: TGTGCCAGTAATGGAGGGCCCTATGGCTACACCTTC.

The gene calls are TRBV27 and TRBJ1-4; D uncertain. This CDR3 has 15 amino acids. Between the trimmed V and J ends, which lost 5 bases and 0 bases, there was a span of 10 bases. Germline V gene sequence: CDR1 MNHEY, CDR2 SMNVEV (reference sequence). The CDR3 DNA reads as TGTGCCAGCAGTCCCCTAATTGCAACTAATGAAAAACTGTTTTTT. This encodes CASSPLIATNEKLFF.

The rearrangement joins TRBV27 to TRBJ2-2; 9 bases are a match to TRBD1. This CDR3 has 14 amino acids. J gave up 5 bases and V 8 bases, and 6 bases lay outside the gene matches. The V gene's germline CDR1 is MNHEY and CDR2 SMNVEV (reference sequence). The CDR3 bases are TGTGCCAGCCGTCGGACAGGGGTGACCGGGGAGCTGTTTTTT. Amino acids: CASRRTGVTGELFF.

This rearrangement joins TRBV2 to TRBJ1-5; 9 bases match TRBD1. V shed 3 bases, J shed 3 bases, and the junction held 3 bases outside the gene matches. The CDR3 runs to 15 residues. From germline, CDR1 is SNHLY and CDR2 FYNNEI. The CDR3 loop is CASSEDRGVNQPQHF. As DNA, the CDR3 is TGTGCCAGCAGTGAGGACAGGGGAGTCAATCAGCCCCAGCATTTT.

This sequence joins TRBV28 and TRBJ2-3; 7 bases line up with TRBD2. Germline CDR1 reads MDHEN; CDR2 reads SYDVKM. V dropped 4 bases and J dropped 2; count of bases not matched to a gene: 6. There are 15 residues in the CDR3. The CDR3 coding sequence is TGTGCCAGCAGTTCCGGAGCGGGGTCCACAGATACGCAGTATTTT. Encoded protein: CASSSGAGSTDTQYF. The full variable domain, its missing parts supplied by reference TRBV28 and TRBJ2-3, is DVKVTQSSRYLVKRTGEKVFLECVQDMDHENMFWYRQDPGLGLRLIYFSYDVKMKEKGDIPEGYSVSREKKERFSLILESASTNQTSMYLCASSSGAGSTDTQYFGPGTRLTVL.

The chain joins TRBV27 to TRBJ1-4; D gene unclear. Germline V lookup: CDR1 MNHEY, CDR2 SMNVEV (reference sequence). The CDR3 sequence is 14 residues long. V lost 6 bases to trimming and J lost 8 bases, with 16 bases between them. The CDR3 loop reads CASSLGRVREKLFF. For the CDR3, the DNA is TGTGCCAGCAGCCTAGGGAGGGTACGGGAAAAACTGTTTTTT.

This clone has just one count. The chain employs TRBV12-5 and TRBJ1-2; weak D call: TRBD1 (6 bases). The V gene lost 3 bases and the J gene lost 8 bases, with 16 bases spanning the gap. The CDR3 totals 14 residues. The germline CDR1 and CDR2 sequences are LGHNT and FRNRAP. The CDR3 DNA reads as TGTGCTAGTGGTTTAGACCAGGGGCTCTTCGGCTACACCTTC. This translates into CASGLDQGLFGYTF. The variable domain in full, completed from reference TRBV12-5 and TRBJ1-2, reads DARVTQTPRHKVTEMGQEVTMRCQPILGHNTVFWYRQTMMQGLELLAYFRNRAPLDDSGMPKDRFSAEMPDATLATLKIQPSEPRDSAVYFCASGLDQGLFGYTFGSGTRLTVV.

The chain uses TRBV5-5 and TRBJ1-3, with TRBD1 as a possible D gene (5 bases). This CDR3 region has 15 residues. Deletions cut 0 bases from V and 0 bases from J, with 7 bases between. From germline, CDR1 is SGHKS and CDR2 YYEKEE (reference sequence). CDR3 sequence: CASSLDRSSGNTIYF. CDR3 nucleotides: TGTGCCAGCAGCTTGGACAGGAGCTCTGGAAACACCATATATTTT.

The CDR3 region is CASSPIASGGRSNQPQHF. CDR3 sequence (DNA): TGTGCCAGCAGTCCCATTGCCTCAGGGGGCAGGAGCAATCAGCCCCAGCATTTT. The V and J genes are TRBV28 and TRBJ1-5; 8 bases match TRBD1. Germline values: CDR1 MDHEN, CDR2 SYDVKM. This CDR3 has 18 residues. J gave up 1 base and V 5 bases, and 13 bases lay outside the gene matches.

The chain joins TRBV2 to TRBJ2-1; D is perhaps TRBD2 (6 bases). The germline V gene encodes CDR1 SNHLY and CDR2 FYNNEI. The length of the CDR3 is 14 residues. The V and J ends lost 6 bases and 9 bases respectively, with 18 bases between them. For the CDR3, the DNA is TGTGCCAGCAGCGCCGGGACTTCGGTTGGTGAGCAGTTCTTC. This codes for CASSAGTSVGEQFF. Complete variable domain (other parts from reference TRBV2 and TRBJ2-1): EPEVTQTPSHQVTQMGQEVILRCVPISNHLYFYWYRQILGQKVEFLVSFYNNEISEKSEIFDDQFSVERPDGSNFTLKIRSTKLEDSAMYFCASSAGTSVGEQFFGPGTRLTVL.

Worth noting for this clone: The sample holds other DNA sequences that translate to the same CDR3. This rearrangement joins TRBV7-6 to TRBJ1-1; maybe TRBD1 (5 bases). Trimming took off 1 base at V and 9 bases at J, with 12 bases between the two ends. Germline V gives CDR1 SGHVS, CDR2 FNYEAQ. The CDR3 runs 13 residues. The CDR3 DNA sequence: TGTGCCAGCAGCTTAGAGCCGCCAGGGAAAGCTTTCTTT. Translation: CASSLEPPGKAFF.

This clone has only one observation. The chain carries TRBV15 and TRBJ2-2; 10 nucleotides line up with TRBD2. The CDR3 is 16 amino acids. V shed 3 bases and J 4 bases; nucleotides not matched to a gene: 5. From germline, CDR1 is LNHNV and CDR2 YYDKDF (reference sequence). CDR3 sequence reads: CATSRERGGSTGELFF. CDR3 sequence (DNA): TGTGCCACCAGCAGGGAGCGGGGGGGCAGCACCGGGGAGCTGTTTTTT. The full variable domain, rest sourced from reference TRBV15 and TRBJ2-2, is DAMVIQNPRYQVTQFGKPVTLSCSQTLNHNVMYWYQQKSSQAPKLLFHYYDKDFNNEADTPDNFQSRRPNTSFCFLDIRSPGLGDTAMYLCATSRERGGSTGELFFGEGSRLTVL.

The chain links TRBV6-5 to TRBJ1-5; no reliable D call. V dropped 6 bases and J dropped 3 bases, with 15 bases sitting between them. Per germline, CDR1 MNHEY and CDR2 SVGAGI. This CDR3 is built from 15 residues. CDR3 protein: CASRSGKQSNQPQHF. In DNA form, the CDR3 reads TGTGCCAGCAGATCCGGGAAACAGTCCAATCAGCCCCAGCATTTT.

CDR3 protein: CASSFGRAGVTSYEQYF. The DNA for the CDR3 is TGTGCCAGCAGCTTTGGTCGAGCGGGGGTTACCTCCTACGAGCAGTACTTC. This sequence joins TRBV7-2 and TRBJ2-7, with 8 bases lining up with TRBD2. The CDR3 totals 17 residues. V lost 3 bases and J lost 0; bases outside the gene matches: 10. The germline CDR1 and CDR2 sequences are SGHTA and FQGNSA. The variable domain in full, with the rest retrieved from reference TRBV7-2 and TRBJ2-7, is GAGVSQSPSNKVTEKGKDVELRCDPISGHTALYWYRQSLGQGLEFLIYFQGNSAPDKSGLPSDRFSAERTGGSVSTLTIQRTQQEDSAVYLCASSFGRAGVTSYEQYFGPGTRLTVT.

CDR3 in amino acids: CASSLSSSGGVSSYEQYF. The CDR3 coding sequence is TGTGCCAGCAGCTTGTCGTCTAGCGGGGGGGTCAGCTCCTACGAGCAGTACTTC. This chain joins TRBV5-8 and TRBJ2-7; 12 positions agree with TRBD2. The CDR3 spans 18 residues. Germline V gene data show CDR1 as SGHTS and CDR2 as YDEGEE. V shed 1 base and J 0 bases; nucleotides not matched to a gene: 8.

V is TRBV4-3 and J is TRBJ1-2; 7 bases agree with TRBD1. From germline, CDR1 is LGHNA and CDR2 YSLEER. The CDR3 has 18 amino acids. Germline trimming cut 3 bases from V and 3 bases from J; bases unmatched to any gene: 16. This CDR3 is CASSHTPPDRVGDYGYTF. The CDR3, as DNA: TGCGCCAGCAGCCACACTCCTCCTGACAGGGTTGGGGACTATGGCTACACCTTC.

This clone was seen just once. The rearrangement joins TRBV5-1 to TRBJ2-7; D remains unclear. CDR3 length: 15 residues. CDR1 and CDR2 from the germline V gene are SGHRS and YFSETQ. Trimming shortened V by 4 bases and J by 0 bases, and 14 bases separated the two germline ends. CDR3 bases: TGCGCCAGCAGCCTACCGGGTCAGAGCTCCTACGAGCAGTACTTC. Translation: CASSLPGQSSYEQYF.

This chain joins TRBV4-1 and TRBJ1-6; D ambiguous. There are 17 residues in the CDR3. Germline CDR1 MGHRA, CDR2 YSYEKL. V was shortened by 0 bases and J by 4 bases, with 13 bases between the two germline ends. CDR3 sequence reads: CASSQDSGMGYNSPLHF. CDR3 DNA: TGCGCCAGCAGCCAAGATAGCGGAATGGGGTATAATTCACCCCTCCACTTT.

V usage is TRBV6-6 and J usage is TRBJ2-7; D unclear. V lost 0 bases to trimming and J lost 3 bases, with 9 bases between them. Germline loops: CDR1 MNHNY, CDR2 SVGAGI (reference sequence). The CDR3 spans 14 residues. CDR3 sequence: CASSYSRTLYEQYF. As DNA, the CDR3 is TGTGCCAGCAGTTACTCGAGAACCCTCTACGAGCAGTACTTC.

The genes are TRBV14 and TRBJ2-3, with 11 bases lining up with TRBD1. The germline V gene has CDR1 SGHDN and CDR2 FVKESK. The CDR3 sequence is 17 residues long. The junction had 8 bases not matched to a gene; V was cut back by 4 bases and J by 2 bases. As DNA, the CDR3 is TGTGCCAGCAGCCTACCTCGGACAGGGGGCTTCACAGATACGCAGTATTTT. Amino acids: CASSLPRTGGFTDTQYF.

V is TRBV2 and J is TRBJ2-7; 8 bases map to TRBD1. Germline V gene sequence: CDR1 SNHLY, CDR2 FYNNEI. The CDR3 covers 14 residues. The V segment lost 10 bases and the J segment 3 bases; nucleotides outside the gene matches: 11. The CDR3 bases are TGTGCCACCATGACAGGGGTTCTTAACTACGAGCAGTACTTC. Amino acid sequence: CATMTGVLNYEQYF.

J is TRBJ1-4 and V is TRBV5-1; D not resolved. Trimming removed 4 bases at V and 8 bases at J, with 12 bases between. The V gene's germline CDR1 is SGHRS and CDR2 YFSETQ. The CDR3 loop spans 13 amino acids. The DNA of the CDR3 is TGCGCCAGCAGCCGTGAGGATCGAGAAAAACTGTTTTTT. Translated, it gives CASSREDREKLFF.

This clone has only a few counts. CDR3 DNA sequence: TGTGCCAGCAGTTATTTAGGGGGGGGCACTGAAGCTTTCTTT. It codes for CASSYLGGGTEAFF. The genes are TRBV6-5 and TRBJ1-1, with a weak D call TRBD1 (6 bases). With 3 bases removed from V and 4 bases from J, the gap between germline ends came to 12 bases. The CDR3 covers 14 residues. Per the germline V gene, CDR1 is MNHEY and CDR2 is SVGAGI.

The V and J genes are TRBV5-8 and TRBJ2-1; D possibly corresponds to TRBD2 (6 bases). Germline CDR1 SGHTS, CDR2 YDEGEE. The CDR3 consists of 15 residues. Between the trimmed V and J ends, which lost 3 bases and 7 bases, there was a span of 17 bases. CDR3 sequence (DNA): TGTGCCAGCAGCTCGGGGGTGGCTGGCTTTAATGAGCAGTTCTTC. The encoded protein is CASSSGVAGFNEQFF.

J is TRBJ2-5 and V is TRBV6-6; 9 bases match TRBD1. J lost 3 bases, V lost 0 bases, and 2 bases had no gene match. Germline CDR1 and CDR2: MNHNY and SVGAGI (reference sequence). The length of the CDR3 is 15 residues. The DNA for the CDR3 is TGTGCCAGCAGTTACTCGGGACAGGGAAAAGAGACCCAGTACTTC. As protein: CASSYSGQGKETQYF.

The V call is TRBV6-1, the J call TRBJ1-2; D is unclear. The CDR3 is made up of 12 amino acids. V was clipped by 4 bases and J by 7 bases, with 10 bases between them. Germline assignment: CDR1 MNHNS and CDR2 SASEGT. CDR3 in DNA: TGTGCCAGCAGTGTGGGCAGCATTGGCTACACCTTC. Translated: CASSVGSIGYTF.

The CDR3 protein is CASRGRGADNQPQHF. In nucleotides, the CDR3 is TGTGCCAGCAGGGGTCGGGGTGCGGACAATCAGCCCCAGCATTTT. This sequence joins TRBV5-8 and TRBJ1-5; no reliable D call. The CDR3 is 15 residues long. Germline assignment: CDR1 SGHTS and CDR2 YDEGEE. Trimming left V 5 bases short and J 3 bases short, with 15 bases between.

The chain recombines TRBV7-6 with TRBJ2-5; 8 positions match TRBD2. The V and J ends lost 1 base and 1 base, in that order; junction bases with no gene match: 5. CDR3 length: 16 amino acids. Germline V gives CDR1 SGHVS, CDR2 FNYEAQ. The DNA of the CDR3 is TGTGCCAGCAGCTTAGGGACGGGGGGGTTCCAAGAGACCCAGTACTTC. Translating gives CASSLGTGGFQETQYF.